The next 18 T cell receptor beta chains were all read from a single sample in a study of T cells in localized non-small cell lung cancer. Sequencing used immunoSEQ multiplex PCR; TCRdb keeps in-frame clones, though not all of them. There are over 20,000 clones in the sample; around 90% occur only once, and roughly 2.7% lies in the top ten. This sample comprised peripheral blood, obtained before any cancer treatment. The receptors derive from a woman aged 35 to 75 with stage I lung adenocarcinoma.

The chain has TRBV14 and TRBJ1-3; D not certain. Germline CDR1 and CDR2: SGHDN and FVKESK. There are 17 residues in the CDR3. The V gene lost 4 bases and the J gene lost 0 bases, with 16 bases spanning the gap. CDR3 in amino acids: CASSLRTVKSSGNTIYF. In nucleotides, the CDR3 is TGTGCCAGCAGCCTCCGGACCGTCAAATCCTCTGGAAACACCATATATTTT.

The chain uses TRBV27 and TRBJ2-7; D possibly matches TRBD1 or TRBD2 (5 bases each). Germline values: CDR1 MNHEY, CDR2 SMNVEV (reference sequence). The CDR3 has 14 amino acids. V shed 7 bases and J shed 1 base, with 14 bases lying between them. The CDR3 region has the DNA TGTGCCAGCAAAGGCGCGAGGGGTTCCTACGAGCAGTACTTC. Amino acids: CASKGARGSYEQYF.

The chain combines TRBV16 with TRBJ2-7; TRBD1 agrees at 7 bases. The CDR3 length is 13 residues. The germline V gene has CDR1 KGHSY and CDR2 FQNENV. Unmatched junction bases numbered 5, after V lost 3 bases and J lost 6 bases. Here the CDR3 DNA reads TGTGCCAGCAGCCATACCTCAGGGGGCGAGCAGTACTTC. Encoded protein: CASSHTSGGEQYF. The full variable domain, with the rest looked up from reference TRBV16 and TRBJ2-7, is GEEVAQTPKHLVRGEGQKAKLYCAPIKGHSYVFWYQQVLKNEFKFLISFQNENVFDETGMPKERFSAKCLPNSPCSLEIQATKLEDSAVYFCASSHTSGGEQYFGPGTRLTVT.

This chain joins TRBV11-2 and TRBJ2-3, with D possibly matching TRBD2 (5 bases). This CDR3 is 13 amino acids long. V lost 6 bases, J lost 2 bases, and 9 bases lay in between. The germline V gene has CDR1 SGHAT and CDR2 FQNNGV. The CDR3 nucleotides read TGTGCCAGCAGACTGACTACCACAGATACGCAGTATTTT. The encoded protein is CASRLTTTDTQYF. Looking up the rest from reference TRBV11-2 and TRBJ2-3 gives the full variable domain: EAGVAQSPRYKIIEKRQSVAFWCNPISGHATLYWYQQILGQGPKLLIQFQNNGVVDDSQLPKDRFSAERLKGVDSTLKIQPAKLEDSAVYLCASRLTTTDTQYFGPGTRLTVL.

J is TRBJ1-4 and V is TRBV28; a possible D gene is TRBD1 (5 bases). The germline CDR1 and CDR2 sequences are MDHEN and SYDVKM. The V and J ends lost 7 bases and 7 bases respectively, with 10 bases between them. This CDR3 region has 12 residues. CDR3 loop: CASTMGGEKLFF. The CDR3, as DNA: TGTGCCAGCACCATGGGGGGTGAAAAACTGTTTTTT.

CDR3 protein: CASSEHYQETQYF. The CDR3 coding sequence is TGTGCCAGCAGCGAGCACTACCAAGAGACCCAGTACTTC. V gene TRBV5-4 combines with J gene TRBJ2-5; D call uncertain. V was trimmed by 4 bases and J by 0 bases, leaving 7 bases between them. Germline CDR1 is SGHNT and CDR2 is YYREEE (reference sequence). The CDR3 is 13 residues long.

The rearrangement links TRBV18 to TRBJ2-2, with 7 bases aligning to TRBD1. Losses at the gene ends were 2 bases for V and 6 bases for J; bases not matched to a gene: 12. The CDR3 extends over 17 amino acids. Germline loops: CDR1 KGHSH, CDR2 LQKENI. The DNA of the CDR3 is TGTGCCAGCTCACCAAGGCCTGGACAGGTGCTTGCCGGGGAGCTGTTTTTT. This encodes CASSPRPGQVLAGELFF. Together with reference TRBV18 and TRBJ2-2, the CDR3 gives the full variable domain: NAGVMQNPRHLVRRRGQEARLRCSPMKGHSHVYWYRQLPEEGLKFMVYLQKENIIDESGMPKERFSAEFPKEGPSILRIQQVVRGDSAAYFCASSPRPGQVLAGELFFGEGSRLTVL.

This clone came up once. CDR3 protein: CASSLTGTSNEQFF. The CDR3 nucleotides read TGTGCCAGCAGCCTTACCGGGACTAGCAATGAGCAGTTCTTC. The chain combines TRBV11-3 with TRBJ2-1, with 8 bases aligning to TRBD2. V lost 5 bases to trimming and J lost 6 bases; unmatched junction nucleotides: 6. The germline V gene encodes CDR1 SGHNT and CDR2 YENEEA. The CDR3 is 14 residues long.

This chain uses TRBV10-2 with TRBJ2-2, with 8 bases aligning to TRBD2. The CDR3 is made up of 13 amino acids. Germline-derived CDR1 and CDR2 are WSHSY and SAAADI. V was clipped by 6 bases and J by 7 bases; unmatched bases: 4. The DNA for the CDR3 is TGCGCCAGCAGGGAGCGGGAGAGCGGGGAGCTGTTTTTT. This gives the protein CASRERESGELFF.

The J gene is TRBJ2-7, the V gene TRBV7-2; D might be TRBD2 (5 bases). V lost 2 bases and J 7 bases, leaving 15 bases between the germline ends. The CDR3 totals 14 residues. CDR1 and CDR2 from the germline V gene are SGHTA and FQGNSA. CDR3 DNA: TGTGCCAGCAGCTTAAGGGCCCGGGGAAAAGAGCAGTACTTC. Its translation: CASSLRARGKEQYF.

V and J are TRBV7-9 and TRBJ2-7; 11 positions agree with TRBD2. The CDR3 length is 17 residues. Germline assignment: CDR1 SEHNR and CDR2 FQNEAQ (reference sequence). V lost 5 bases and J lost 7; bases outside the gene matches: 16. The CDR3 is CASSLTPGTSGEGEQYF. In DNA form, the CDR3 reads TGTGCCAGCAGCCTTACCCCCGGGACTAGCGGAGAGGGGGAGCAGTACTTC.

The chain uses TRBV6-5 and TRBJ2-1, with 8 bases matching TRBD2. V lost 6 bases and J lost 8; bases outside the gene matches: 9. From germline, CDR1 is MNHEY and CDR2 SVGAGI. The CDR3 is 14 residues long. CDR3 in amino acids: CASSYTGGRDEQFF. The CDR3 region has the DNA TGTGCCAGCAGCTATACGGGGGGGCGCGATGAGCAGTTCTTC.

The V call is TRBV18, the J call TRBJ2-5, with 10 bases identical to TRBD1. The germline CDR1 and CDR2 sequences are KGHSH and LQKENI. Trimming cost V 2 bases and J 3 bases; bases outside gene matches: 0. The CDR3 loop spans 14 amino acids. The CDR3 sequence: CASSPGTGEETQYF. CDR3 DNA sequence: TGTGCCAGCTCACCAGGGACAGGGGAAGAGACCCAGTACTTC.

The CDR3 bases are TGTGCCAGCAGCTTAATGGGGGGGAATTCACCCCTCCACTTT. This gives the protein CASSLMGGNSPLHF. This chain connects TRBV7-2 to TRBJ1-6, with a weak D call TRBD1 (5 bases). The CDR3 length is 14 residues. Germline loops: CDR1 SGHTA, CDR2 FQGNSA. V lost 2 bases to trimming and J lost 7 bases, with 9 bases between them.

V gene TRBV4-1 combines with J gene TRBJ2-1; D might be TRBD1 or TRBD2, each matching 5 bases. Germline CDR1 is MGHRA and CDR2 is YSYEKL. This CDR3 has 17 amino acids. Deletions cut 0 bases from V and 5 bases from J, with 17 bases between. The CDR3 here is CASSQDGFRDADNEQFF. The CDR3 DNA follows: TGCGCCAGCAGCCAAGATGGTTTTAGGGACGCTGACAATGAGCAGTTCTTC.

The chain links TRBV7-2 to TRBJ1-5; D gene ambiguous. CDR1 is SGHTA and CDR2 is FQGNSA in the germline V gene. CDR3 size: 15 residues. V shed 5 bases and J shed 9 bases, with 20 bases lying between them. CDR3 region: CASSPGRSSRGPQHF. Here the CDR3 DNA reads TGTGCCAGCAGCCCAGGACGAAGCTCGCGGGGGCCCCAGCATTTT.

The chain joins TRBV9 to TRBJ2-7; TRBD2 aligns across 10 bases. Germline V gene sequence: CDR1 SGDLS, CDR2 YYNGEE. The CDR3 consists of 13 residues. With 4 bases clipped from V and 7 bases from J, the junction kept 5 bases outside the gene matches. The CDR3: CASSSTLAGEQYF. The CDR3 region has the DNA TGTGCCAGCAGCTCAACACTAGCGGGGGAGCAGTACTTC.

V usage is TRBV6-5 and J usage is TRBJ2-4; D is uncertain. CDR1 MNHEY and CDR2 SVGAGI come from the germline V gene. The V end lost 5 bases, the J end lost 0 bases, and 5 bases lay between the germline ends. CDR3 length: 13 amino acids. CDR3 sequence: CASSGLAKNIQYF. In DNA form, the CDR3 reads TGTGCCAGCAGTGGCCTAGCCAAAAACATTCAGTACTTC.